Listed here is a single T cell receptor beta chain. No antigen is known for it. The sample originates from a study of shared clonotypes between healthy human individuals. Looking at the study overall: Donors consisted of a couple of women and a few men between 18 and 49. Broader study findings: When naive CD4 clonotypes were compared across several donors, 4% to 6.5% were shared.

Losses at the gene ends were 6 bases for V and 3 bases for J; bases not matched to a gene: 17. This CDR3 region has 18 residues. Germline V gene sequence: CDR1 SNHLY, CDR2 FYNNEI. Genomic DNA belonging to each subset was distributed in equal measure over several immunoSEQ plates. The repertoire was sequenced with immunoSEQ multiplex PCR; TCRdb's copy has only in-frame clones and lacks some. The sample holds 650,000 to 700,000 clones; around 90% are singletons and the top ten take 34%. The chain has TRBV2 and TRBJ2-7, with TRBD2 matching over 10 bases. This clonotype originated in a man aged 18 to 29 in good health. Some clones in this sample may be carry-over from other donors' samples. Sequencing used memory CD8+ T cells from PBMCs. Subset reported: CD45RO+ cells pooled with CCR7-negative TemRA cells. In DNA, the CDR3 is TGTGCCAGCAGGCACGGAAACCCTCTAGCGGGAGCATACTACGAGCAGTACTTC. It translates to CASRHGNPLAGAYYEQYF.